The 32 T cell receptor beta chains reported below all come from one sample, sequenced in a study of long-term antiretroviral therapy in people with HIV. Runs used v3.0 of the immunoSEQ assay and were done at survey level. Sequencing was performed with immunoSEQ multiplex PCR; in TCRdb, only in-frame clones are kept and a portion is missing. The table has some 19,000 clones, less than 80% seen once; the top ten hold more than 9%. The input for sequencing was unsorted PBMCs, taken 4.1 years after starting antiretroviral therapy. These receptors all stem from a woman between 40 and 55 years old with HIV.

V usage is TRBV7-9 and J usage is TRBJ2-5, with a tentative D call TRBD1 (5 bases). CDR3 length: 16 amino acids. The germline V gene encodes CDR1 SEHNR and CDR2 FQNEAQ (reference sequence). V lost 1 base to trimming and J lost 0 bases, with 12 bases between them. In nucleotides, the CDR3 is TGTGCCAGCAGCTTAGTGGAGACAGCGTACCAAGAGACCCAGTACTTC. It translates to CASSLVETAYQETQYF.

The rearrangement links TRBV6-1 to TRBJ1-2, with D unresolved. CDR1 is MNHNS and CDR2 is SASEGT in the germline V gene. The CDR3 length is 14 residues. Trimming removed 5 bases at V and 2 bases at J, with 12 bases between. The CDR3 sequence: CASSPTELNYGYTF. CDR3 nucleotides: TGTGCCAGCAGTCCGACCGAACTGAACTATGGCTACACCTTC.

As regards this clone: At one of its ends the junction is not consistent with the germline gene, which may arise from a read error. V is TRBV7-9 and J is TRBJ2-7; 9 bases align to TRBD1. There are 17 residues in the CDR3. Germline CDR1 is SEHNR and CDR2 is FQNEAQ (reference sequence). CDR3 loop: CASSLGQGALRSSEQYF. Written as DNA, the CDR3 is TGTGCCAGCAGCTTGGGACAGGGAGCGCTTAGGTCCTCCGAGCAGTACTTC.

The chain has TRBV4-1 and TRBJ1-1, with D possibly TRBD1 on 6 matching bases. Germline V gene lookup returns CDR1 MGHRA and CDR2 YSYEKL. The ends were cut back, 1 base at V and 3 bases at J, with 12 bases in the middle. CDR3 length: 15 amino acids. CDR3 residues: CASSQAGTGYTEAFF. CDR3 nucleotide sequence: TGCGCCAGCAGCCAAGCGGGTACAGGGTACACTGAAGCTTTCTTT.

The V call is TRBV6-1, the J call TRBJ1-1; 7 bases match TRBD1. CDR1 and CDR2 (germline): MNHNS, SASEGT. J was trimmed by 6 bases and V by 4 bases; bases with no gene match: 11. This CDR3 has 15 amino acids. The CDR3 coding sequence is TGTGCCAGCAGTGTACAGACAGGGACCCCCGCTGAAGCTTTCTTT. Translating it yields CASSVQTGTPAEAFF.

This clone was seen a few times. The chain links TRBV7-9 to TRBJ1-1; D ambiguous. This CDR3 comprises 11 residues. Germline CDR1 and CDR2: SEHNR and FQNEAQ (reference sequence). V lost 2 bases and J lost 4, with 2 bases in between. CDR3 residues: CASSLSTEAFF. The CDR3 coding sequence is TGTGCCAGCAGCTTAAGCACTGAAGCTTTCTTT.

The CDR3 protein is CASSTNRGGMNTEAFF. DNA for the CDR3: TGCGCCAGCAGCACGAACAGGGGTGGGATGAACACTGAAGCTTTCTTT. V usage is TRBV5-1 and J usage is TRBJ1-1; TRBD1 matches 7 bases. Germline V lookup: CDR1 SGHRS, CDR2 YFSETQ. This CDR3 has 16 amino acids. Trimming at V came to 4 bases and at J to 0 bases, leaving 9 bases not matched to a gene.

The chain employs TRBV2 and TRBJ1-5; D is unclear. Germline V lookup: CDR1 SNHLY, CDR2 FYNNEI. This CDR3 region has 12 residues. The ends were cut back, 6 bases at V and 5 bases at J, with 8 bases in the middle. The CDR3 DNA reads TGTGCCAGCAGACCGGACGATCAGCCCCAGCATTTT. Amino acids: CASRPDDQPQHF.

The J gene is TRBJ1-1, the V gene TRBV19; D is undetermined. Germline V gene lookup returns CDR1 LNHDA and CDR2 SQIVND (reference sequence). This CDR3 is 13 amino acids long. V dropped 3 bases and J dropped 6 bases, with 11 bases sitting between them. CDR3 sequence (DNA): TGTGCCAGTAGTATTCGGGAGGAAGCTGAAGCTTTCTTT. Protein product: CASSIREEAEAFF. The whole variable domain, filled in from reference TRBV19 and TRBJ1-1, reads DGGITQSPKYLFRKEGQNVTLSCEQNLNHDAMYWYRQDPGQGLRLIYYSQIVNDFQKGDIAEGYSVSREKKESFPLTVTSAQKNPTAFYLCASSIREEAEAFFGQGTRLTVV.

The sample holds a few counts of this clone. The chain links TRBV19 to TRBJ1-1; D uncertain. The germline V and J ends were trimmed by 8 bases and 0 bases, with 7 bases remaining between them. Germline lookup yields CDR1 LNHDA and CDR2 SQIVND (reference sequence). The CDR3 loop spans 12 amino acids. CDR3 nucleotide sequence: TGTGCCAGTCGCAGGCTGAACACTGAAGCTTTCTTT. It yields the protein CASRRLNTEAFF.

This clone was recorded once. V and J are TRBV5-4 and TRBJ2-6; 9 nucleotides align to TRBD1. CDR3 length equals 15 residues. From germline, CDR1 is SGHNT and CDR2 YYREEE (reference sequence). With 2 bases clipped from V and 6 bases from J, the junction kept 3 bases outside the gene matches. The CDR3: CASSLGQGKANVLTF. In DNA form, the CDR3 reads TGTGCCAGCAGCTTAGGACAGGGGAAGGCCAACGTCCTGACTTTC.

The gene calls are TRBV11-3 and TRBJ1-2; no clear D gene. CDR3 length equals 15 residues. V lost 5 bases and J 2 bases, leaving 15 bases between the germline ends. Germline CDR1 is SGHNT and CDR2 is YENEEA. The CDR3 nucleotides read TGTGCCAGCAGCCCCCGCCCGGAGTACAACTATGGCTACACCTTC. Amino acids: CASSPRPEYNYGYTF.

This chain uses TRBV14 with TRBJ1-5, with 7 bases matching TRBD1. V dropped 0 bases and J dropped 5; count of bases not matched to a gene: 13. This CDR3 is 18 amino acids long. Germline CDR1 and CDR2: SGHDN and FVKESK. CDR3: CASSQEPWTGGLDQPQHF. CDR3 coding DNA: TGTGCCAGCAGCCAAGAACCGTGGACAGGTGGGTTAGATCAGCCCCAGCATTTT.

The V call is TRBV28, the J call TRBJ1-4, with D possibly TRBD1 on 5 matching bases. Germline CDR1 is MDHEN and CDR2 is SYDVKM. The V end was cut by 7 bases, the J end by 4 bases, with 16 bases between. The CDR3 covers 15 residues. CDR3 loop: CASTAGAGLNEKLFF. CDR3 nucleotides: TGTGCCAGCACTGCCGGGGCAGGCCTTAATGAAAAACTGTTTTTT.

The rearrangement joins TRBV19 to TRBJ1-5; 7 bases align to TRBD1. There are 15 residues in the CDR3. After removal of 6 bases from V and 4 bases from J, the junction contained 9 bases not matched to a gene. CDR1 is LNHDA and CDR2 is SQIVND in the germline V gene (reference sequence). CDR3 loop: CASSLQGRDNQPQHF. The CDR3 DNA sequence: TGTGCCAGTAGCTTACAGGGGCGAGATAATCAGCCCCAGCATTTT.

V and J are TRBV4-1 and TRBJ1-1; D uncertain. Germline CDR1 and CDR2: MGHRA and YSYEKL. Trimming left V 0 bases short and J 6 bases short, with 14 bases between. CDR3 length: 15 residues. The CDR3, as DNA: TGCGCCAGCAGCCAAGATCTGGTGCTGCTTTCTGAAGCTTTCTTT. It encodes CASSQDLVLLSEAFF.

The rearrangement links TRBV7-9 to TRBJ2-5; D ambiguous. Looked up from germline, CDR1 is SEHNR and CDR2 is FQNEAQ (reference sequence). This CDR3 has 11 amino acids. V shed 8 bases and J shed 2 bases, with 6 bases lying between them. The chain's CDR3 is CASGIQETQYF. As DNA, the CDR3 is TGTGCCAGCGGGATACAAGAGACCCAGTACTTC.

J is TRBJ2-7 and V is TRBV6-1; 10 bases are shared with TRBD2. CDR1 and CDR2 from the germline V gene are MNHNS and SASEGT. The CDR3 covers 19 residues. V was clipped by 2 bases and J by 0 bases; unmatched bases: 13. DNA for the CDR3: TGTGCCAGCAGTGAAACCCCAGCGGGAGGGTCCGGCCGCTCCTACGAGCAGTACTTC. It yields the protein CASSETPAGGSGRSYEQYF.

The gene calls are TRBV7-9 and TRBJ2-7; D is unresolved. The CDR3 extends over 13 amino acids. CDR1 is SEHNR, CDR2 FQNEAQ, per germline (reference sequence). Deletions cut 5 bases from V and 6 bases from J, with 14 bases between. The CDR3 bases are TGTGCCAGCAGCCTAACCCCCAGCCCCGAGCAGTACTTC. Translated: CASSLTPSPEQYF.

This clone was detected a few times. The chain carries TRBV20-1 and TRBJ1-5; D is possibly TRBD1 (5 bases). Germline V gene sequence: CDR1 DFQATT, CDR2 SNEGSKA (reference sequence). The V end was cut by 3 bases, the J end by 15 bases, with 15 bases between. This CDR3 has 11 amino acids. CDR3 sequence: CSASGVRDPHF. DNA of the CDR3: TGCAGTGCTAGTGGTGTCAGGGACCCGCATTTT.

The chain is built from TRBV6-5 and TRBJ2-1, with 7 bases fitting TRBD2. V trimming: 3 bases; J trimming: 4 bases; junction bases outside the gene matches: 6. CDR1 and CDR2 (germline): MNHEY, SVGAGI. This CDR3 contains 15 residues. Written as DNA, the CDR3 is TGTGCCAGCAGTTATACAGCTAGCGGTTACAATGAGCAGTTCTTC. Translating gives CASSYTASGYNEQFF.

The chain joins TRBV5-4 to TRBJ2-7, with a tentative D call TRBD1 (6 bases). Per the germline V gene, CDR1 is SGHNT and CDR2 is YYREEE (reference sequence). V dropped 4 bases and J dropped 2 bases, with 13 bases sitting between them. The CDR3 loop spans 14 amino acids. CDR3 DNA: TGTGCCAGCAGCGCCCAGGGGCGGACCTACGAGCAGTACTTC. Translating it yields CASSAQGRTYEQYF.

The rearrangement links TRBV9 to TRBJ1-5; D unresolved. The CDR3 is 15 amino acids. CDR1 and CDR2 (germline): SGDLS, YYNGEE. V was trimmed by 2 bases and J by 4 bases, leaving 13 bases between them. DNA for the CDR3: TGTGCCAGCAGCGTCCCCCCGGACGGGAATCAGCCCCAGCATTTT. Translated, it gives CASSVPPDGNQPQHF.

This clone was seen more than once but under ten times. V gene TRBV5-4 combines with J gene TRBJ1-2, with D maybe TRBD1 (5 bases). Looked up from germline, CDR1 is SGHNT and CDR2 is YYREEE (reference sequence). This CDR3 spans 13 amino acids. Trimming stripped 4 bases from V and 2 bases from J, with 9 bases between. The CDR3 sequence: CASSGAGNYGYTF. The CDR3 DNA reads as TGTGCCAGCAGCGGGGCCGGGAACTATGGCTACACCTTC.

This rearrangement joins TRBV5-1 to TRBJ2-5, with TRBD2 matching over 10 bases. This CDR3 is 15 amino acids long. CDR1 and CDR2 from the germline V gene are SGHRS and YFSETQ. V trimming: 1 base; J trimming: 4 bases; junction bases outside the gene matches: 4. The CDR3 nucleotides are TGCGCCAGCAGCTTGACCCCTAGCGGGGGAGAGACCCAGTACTTC. It is translated as CASSLTPSGGETQYF.

This clone has a handful of counts. The chain has TRBV19 and TRBJ1-5; unclear D gene. V was pared by 6 bases and J by 0 bases, with 12 bases between. Germline CDR1 LNHDA, CDR2 SQIVND (reference sequence). The CDR3 totals 15 residues. The CDR3 loop is CASSVLSYSNQPQHF. The CDR3 nucleotides are TGTGCCAGTAGCGTATTGAGTTATAGCAATCAGCCCCAGCATTTT.

This chain connects TRBV27 to TRBJ1-2, with TRBD1 matching 11 bases. Germline V gene sequence: CDR1 MNHEY, CDR2 SMNVEV (reference sequence). The CDR3 contains 15 residues. Losses at the gene ends were 5 bases for V and 4 bases for J; bases not matched to a gene: 6. Here the CDR3 DNA reads TGTGCCAGCAGTCCCCAAGGGACAGGGGGCTATGGCTACACCTTC. Protein product: CASSPQGTGGYGYTF.

The chain combines TRBV4-2 with TRBJ2-5; 7 bases are a match to TRBD1. Germline V gene data show CDR1 as LGHNA and CDR2 as YNFKEQ. The ends lost 1 base at V and 5 bases at J; junction bases unmatched: 7. There are 15 residues in the CDR3. CDR3: CASSQGRGGSETQYF. CDR3 DNA: TGTGCCAGCAGCCAAGGGAGAGGGGGCAGTGAGACCCAGTACTTC.

This clone was detected a few times. The chain has TRBV4-3 and TRBJ2-7; no definite D call. Germline CDR1 reads LGHNA; CDR2 reads YSLEER. This CDR3 has 15 amino acids. V was clipped by 0 bases and J by 2 bases, with 11 bases between them. CDR3 DNA sequence: TGCGCCAGCAGCCAAGAACGAGGCTGGACCTACGAGCAGTACTTC. The encoded protein is CASSQERGWTYEQYF.

The rearrangement joins TRBV13 to TRBJ2-7, with 8 bases fitting TRBD2. The CDR3 totals 15 residues. V gave up 1 base and J gave up 2 bases; unmatched junction bases: 4. The germline gives CDR1 PRHDT, CDR2 FYEKMQ (reference sequence). The CDR3 nucleotides are TGTGCCAGCAGCTTAGCCGGGGGGGGTGCCTACGAGCAGTACTTC. The encoded protein is CASSLAGGGAYEQYF.

The chain has TRBV20-1 and TRBJ2-3, with no clear D. Germline CDR1 is DFQATT and CDR2 is SNEGSKA (reference sequence). With 6 bases removed from V and 5 bases from J, the gap between germline ends came to 9 bases. This CDR3 region has 11 residues. CDR3 loop: CSANFGDTQYF. The CDR3 DNA reads as TGCAGTGCAAACTTCGGAGATACGCAGTATTTT.

This clone has only a few counts. This sequence joins TRBV5-4 and TRBJ2-7; D ambiguous. V was shortened by 4 bases and J by 2 bases, with 13 bases between the two germline ends. The length of the CDR3 is 14 residues. CDR1 is SGHNT and CDR2 is YYREEE in the germline V gene (reference sequence). DNA for the CDR3: TGTGCCAGCAGCCTCGACATTGGCCCCTACGAGCAGTACTTC. Translating gives CASSLDIGPYEQYF. The full variable domain, with the rest looked up from reference TRBV5-4 and TRBJ2-7, is ETGVTQSPTHLIKTRGQQVTLRCSSQSGHNTVSWYQQALGQGPQFIFQYYREEENGRGNFPPRFSGLQFPNYSSELNVNALELDDSALYLCASSLDIGPYEQYFGPGTRLTVT.